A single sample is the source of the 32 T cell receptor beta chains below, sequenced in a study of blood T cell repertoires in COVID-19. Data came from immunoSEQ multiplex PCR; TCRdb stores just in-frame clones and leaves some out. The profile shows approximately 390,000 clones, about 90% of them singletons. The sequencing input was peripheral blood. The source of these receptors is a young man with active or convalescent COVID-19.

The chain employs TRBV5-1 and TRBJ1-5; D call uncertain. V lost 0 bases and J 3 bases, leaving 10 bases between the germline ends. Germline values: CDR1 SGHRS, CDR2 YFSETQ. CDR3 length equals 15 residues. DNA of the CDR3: TGCGCCAGCAGCTTGGCGGGGTGGGACAATCAGCCCCAGCATTTT. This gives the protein CASSLAGWDNQPQHF.

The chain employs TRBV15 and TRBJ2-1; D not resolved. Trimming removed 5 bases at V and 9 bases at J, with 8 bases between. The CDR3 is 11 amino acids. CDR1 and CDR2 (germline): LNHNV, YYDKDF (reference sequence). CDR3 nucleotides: TGTGCCACCAGCGGCGGCGGTGAGCAGTTCTTC. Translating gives CATSGGGEQFF.

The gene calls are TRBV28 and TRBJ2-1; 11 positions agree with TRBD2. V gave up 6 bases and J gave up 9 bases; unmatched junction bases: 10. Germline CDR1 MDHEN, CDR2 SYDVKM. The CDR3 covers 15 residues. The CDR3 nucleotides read TGTGCCAGCAGCAACCAACTAGCGGGGGACCTTGAGCAGTTCTTC. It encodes CASSNQLAGDLEQFF.

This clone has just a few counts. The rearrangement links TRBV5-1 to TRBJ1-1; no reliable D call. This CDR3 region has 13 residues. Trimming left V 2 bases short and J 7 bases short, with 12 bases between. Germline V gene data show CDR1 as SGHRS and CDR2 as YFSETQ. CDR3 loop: CASSLRGMGEAFF. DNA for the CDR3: TGCGCCAGCAGCTTAAGAGGGATGGGTGAAGCTTTCTTT.

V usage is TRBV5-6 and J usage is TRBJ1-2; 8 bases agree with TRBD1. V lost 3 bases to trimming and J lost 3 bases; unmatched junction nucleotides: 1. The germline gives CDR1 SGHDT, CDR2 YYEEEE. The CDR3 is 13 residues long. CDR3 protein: CASSSDRDYGYTF. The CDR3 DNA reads TGTGCCAGCAGCTCGGACAGGGACTATGGCTACACCTTC. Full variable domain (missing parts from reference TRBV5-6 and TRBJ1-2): DAGVTQSPTHLIKTRGQQVTLRCSPKSGHDTVSWYQQALGQGPQFIFQYYEEEERQRGNFPDRFSGHQFPNYSSELNVNALLLGDSALYLCASSSDRDYGYTFGSGTRLTVV.

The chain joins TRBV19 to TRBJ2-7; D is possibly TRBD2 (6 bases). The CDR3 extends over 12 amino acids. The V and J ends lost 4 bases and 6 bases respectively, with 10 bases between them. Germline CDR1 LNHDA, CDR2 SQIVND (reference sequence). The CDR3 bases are TGTGCCAGTAGTAGGGCGGGGATCGAGCAGTACTTC. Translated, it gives CASSRAGIEQYF.

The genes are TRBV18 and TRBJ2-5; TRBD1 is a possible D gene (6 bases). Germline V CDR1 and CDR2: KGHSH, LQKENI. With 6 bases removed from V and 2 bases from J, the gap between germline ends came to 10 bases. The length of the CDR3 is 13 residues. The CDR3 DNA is TGTGCCAGCTCCGGGACACCTCAAGAGACCCAGTACTTC. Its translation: CASSGTPQETQYF.

CDR3 in DNA: TGTGCCACCAGTGATTCTGGCGGACTAGCGGGGGGGCGAGATACGCAGTATTTT. Protein sequence: CATSDSGGLAGGRDTQYF. The chain employs TRBV24-1 and TRBJ2-3; 15 bases line up with TRBD2. Germline assignment: CDR1 KGHDR and CDR2 SFDVKD. The J segment lost 5 bases and the V segment lost 2 bases, leaving 7 bases of the junction unmatched. The CDR3 runs to 18 residues.

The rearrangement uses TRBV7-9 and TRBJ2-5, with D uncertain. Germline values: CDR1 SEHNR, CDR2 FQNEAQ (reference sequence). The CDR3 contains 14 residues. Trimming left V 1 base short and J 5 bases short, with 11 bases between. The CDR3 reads CASSLVLNPETQYF. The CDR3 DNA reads TGTGCCAGCAGCTTAGTACTGAACCCGGAGACCCAGTACTTC.

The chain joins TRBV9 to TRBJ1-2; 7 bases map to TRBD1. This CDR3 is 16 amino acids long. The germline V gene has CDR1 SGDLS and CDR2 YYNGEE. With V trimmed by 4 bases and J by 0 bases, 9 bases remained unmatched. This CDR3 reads CASSTDRTVANYGYTF. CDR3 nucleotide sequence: TGTGCCAGCAGCACGGACAGGACAGTCGCTAACTATGGCTACACCTTC.

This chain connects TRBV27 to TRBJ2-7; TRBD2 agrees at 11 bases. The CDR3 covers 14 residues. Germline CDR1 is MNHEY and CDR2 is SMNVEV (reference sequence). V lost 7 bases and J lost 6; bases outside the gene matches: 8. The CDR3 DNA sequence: TGTGCCAGCATGGGGAGACTAGCGGGAAGCGAGCAGTACTTC. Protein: CASMGRLAGSEQYF.

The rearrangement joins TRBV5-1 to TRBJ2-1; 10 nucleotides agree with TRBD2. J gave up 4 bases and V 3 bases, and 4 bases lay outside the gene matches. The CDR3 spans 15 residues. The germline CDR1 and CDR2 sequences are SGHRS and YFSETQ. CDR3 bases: TGCGCCAGCAGCTCAACTAGCGGGGTTTACAATGAGCAGTTCTTC. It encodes CASSSTSGVYNEQFF.

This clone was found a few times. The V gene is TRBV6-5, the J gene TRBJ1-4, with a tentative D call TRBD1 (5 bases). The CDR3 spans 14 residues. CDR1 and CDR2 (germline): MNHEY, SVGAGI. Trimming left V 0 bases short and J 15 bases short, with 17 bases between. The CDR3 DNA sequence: TGTGCCAGCAGTTACTCCGGAGGGGAGGGTGTGATGTTTTTT. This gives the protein CASSYSGGEGVMFF.

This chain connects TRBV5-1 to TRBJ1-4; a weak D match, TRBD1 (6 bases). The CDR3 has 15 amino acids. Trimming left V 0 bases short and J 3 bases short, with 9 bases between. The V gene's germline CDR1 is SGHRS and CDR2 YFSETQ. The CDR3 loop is CASSLAAGANEKLFF. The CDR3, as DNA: TGCGCCAGCAGCTTGGCTGCAGGGGCTAATGAAAAACTGTTTTTT. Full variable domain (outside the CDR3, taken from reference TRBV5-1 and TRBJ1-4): KAGVTQTPRYLIKTRGQQVTLSCSPISGHRSVSWYQQTPGQGLQFLFEYFSETQRNKGNFPGRFSGRQFSNSRSEMNVSTLELGDSALYLCASSLAAGANEKLFFGSGTQLSVL.

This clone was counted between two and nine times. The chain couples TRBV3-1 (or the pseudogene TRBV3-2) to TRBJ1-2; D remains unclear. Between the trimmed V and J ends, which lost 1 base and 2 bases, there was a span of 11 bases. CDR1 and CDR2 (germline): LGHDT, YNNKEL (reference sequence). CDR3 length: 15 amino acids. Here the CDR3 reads CASSQAYPRNYGYTF. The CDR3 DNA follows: TGTGCCAGCAGCCAAGCATACCCCAGGAACTATGGCTACACCTTC.

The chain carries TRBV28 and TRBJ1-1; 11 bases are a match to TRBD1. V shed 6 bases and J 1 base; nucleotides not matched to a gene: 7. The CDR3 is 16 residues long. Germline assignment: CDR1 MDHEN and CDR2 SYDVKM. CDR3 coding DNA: TGTGCCAGCAGGCCGGGACAGGGGGGGAAGAACACTGAAGCTTTCTTT. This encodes CASRPGQGGKNTEAFF.

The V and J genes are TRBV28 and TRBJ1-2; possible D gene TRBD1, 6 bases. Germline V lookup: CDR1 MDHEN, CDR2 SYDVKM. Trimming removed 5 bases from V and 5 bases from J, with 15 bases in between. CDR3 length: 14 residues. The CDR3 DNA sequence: TGTGCCAGCAGTCCGATAGATAGGGGGTATGGCTACACCTTC. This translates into CASSPIDRGYGYTF.

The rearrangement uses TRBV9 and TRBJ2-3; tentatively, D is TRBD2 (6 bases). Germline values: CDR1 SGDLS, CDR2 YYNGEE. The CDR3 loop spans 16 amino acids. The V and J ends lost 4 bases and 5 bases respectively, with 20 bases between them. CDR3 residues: CASSPPRGRALDTQYF. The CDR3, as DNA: TGTGCCAGCAGCCCCCCCCGGGGGAGAGCCTTAGATACGCAGTATTTT.

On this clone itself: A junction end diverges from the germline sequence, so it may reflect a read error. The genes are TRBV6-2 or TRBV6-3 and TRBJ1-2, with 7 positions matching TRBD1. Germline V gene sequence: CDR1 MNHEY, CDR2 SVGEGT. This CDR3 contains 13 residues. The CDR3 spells CASSYSPDREKTF. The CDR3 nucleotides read TGTGCCAGCAGTTATAGCCCCGACAGGGAGAAAACTTTC.

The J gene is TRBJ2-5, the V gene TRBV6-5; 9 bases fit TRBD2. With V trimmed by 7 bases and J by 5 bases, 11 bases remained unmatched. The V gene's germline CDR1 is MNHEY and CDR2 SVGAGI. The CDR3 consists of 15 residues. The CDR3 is CASKERGASLETQYF. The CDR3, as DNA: TGTGCCAGCAAAGAGCGGGGGGCCAGTCTGGAGACCCAGTACTTC.

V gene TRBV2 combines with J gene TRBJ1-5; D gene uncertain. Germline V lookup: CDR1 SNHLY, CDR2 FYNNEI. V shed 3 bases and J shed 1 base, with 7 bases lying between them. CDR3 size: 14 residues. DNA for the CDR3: TGTGCCAGCAGTGATCGCGGGAGCAATCAGCCCCAGCATTTT. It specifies CASSDRGSNQPQHF.

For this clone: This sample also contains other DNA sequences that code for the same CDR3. CDR3 region: CATSDSGNQPQHF. CDR3 nucleotide sequence: TGTGCCACCAGTGACTCCGGCAATCAGCCCCAGCATTTT. The chain recombines TRBV24-1 with TRBJ1-5; D gene uncertain. With 4 bases removed from V and 2 bases from J, the gap between germline ends came to 5 bases. The germline V gene has CDR1 KGHDR and CDR2 SFDVKD. The CDR3 loop spans 13 amino acids.

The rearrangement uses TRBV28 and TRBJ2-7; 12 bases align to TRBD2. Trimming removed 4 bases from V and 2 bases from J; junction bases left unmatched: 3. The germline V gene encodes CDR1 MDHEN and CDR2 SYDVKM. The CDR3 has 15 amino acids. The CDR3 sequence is CASSSRLAGAYEQYF. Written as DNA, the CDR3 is TGTGCCAGCAGTTCTCGACTAGCGGGGGCCTACGAGCAGTACTTC.

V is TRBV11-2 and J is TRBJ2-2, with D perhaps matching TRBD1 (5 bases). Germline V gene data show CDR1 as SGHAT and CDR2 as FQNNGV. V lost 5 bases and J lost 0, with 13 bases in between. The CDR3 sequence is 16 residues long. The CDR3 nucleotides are TGTGCCAGCAGCAAACTAAGGGGTGCGAACACCGGGGAGCTGTTTTTT. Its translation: CASSKLRGANTGELFF.

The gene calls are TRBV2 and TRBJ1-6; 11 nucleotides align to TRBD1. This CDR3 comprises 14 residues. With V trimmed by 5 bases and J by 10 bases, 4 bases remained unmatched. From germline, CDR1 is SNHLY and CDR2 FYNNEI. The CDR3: CASSSDRGRSPLHF. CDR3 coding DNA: TGTGCCAGCAGTTCGGACAGGGGGCGATCACCCCTCCACTTT.

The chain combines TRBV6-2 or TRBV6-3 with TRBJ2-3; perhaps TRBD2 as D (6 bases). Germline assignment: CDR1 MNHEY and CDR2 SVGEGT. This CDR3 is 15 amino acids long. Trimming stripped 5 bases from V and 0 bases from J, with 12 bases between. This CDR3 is CASSKRLESTDTQYF. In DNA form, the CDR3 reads TGTGCCAGCAGTAAGAGACTAGAGAGCACAGATACGCAGTATTTT.

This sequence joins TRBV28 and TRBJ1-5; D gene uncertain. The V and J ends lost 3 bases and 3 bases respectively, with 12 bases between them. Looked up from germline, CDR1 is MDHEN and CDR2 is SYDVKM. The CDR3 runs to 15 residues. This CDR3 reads CASSFSAGNNQPQHF. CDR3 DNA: TGTGCCAGCAGTTTTTCGGCGGGTAACAATCAGCCCCAGCATTTT.

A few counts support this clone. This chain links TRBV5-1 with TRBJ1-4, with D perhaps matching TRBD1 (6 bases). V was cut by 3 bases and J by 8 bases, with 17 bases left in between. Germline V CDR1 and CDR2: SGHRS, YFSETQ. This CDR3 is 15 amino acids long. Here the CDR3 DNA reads TGCGCCAGCAGCTCCGGGGGGGCATCTCGGGAAAAACTGTTTTTT. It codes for CASSSGGASREKLFF.

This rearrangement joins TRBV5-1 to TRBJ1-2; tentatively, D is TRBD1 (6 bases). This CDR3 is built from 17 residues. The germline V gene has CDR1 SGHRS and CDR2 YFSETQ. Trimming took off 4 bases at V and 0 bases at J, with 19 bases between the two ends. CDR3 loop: CASSKDSIDITNYGYTF. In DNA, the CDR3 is TGCGCCAGCAGCAAGGACAGCATAGATATCACTAACTATGGCTACACCTTC.

DNA for the CDR3: TGCGCCAGCAGCCAAGGGGGACAGGGGCATCAGCCCCAGCATTTT. Its protein product is CASSQGGQGHQPQHF. The V gene is TRBV4-1, the J gene TRBJ1-5, with 10 bases fitting TRBD1. Germline CDR1 MGHRA, CDR2 YSYEKL. V trimming: 1 base; J trimming: 5 bases; junction bases outside the gene matches: 2. The CDR3 contains 15 residues.

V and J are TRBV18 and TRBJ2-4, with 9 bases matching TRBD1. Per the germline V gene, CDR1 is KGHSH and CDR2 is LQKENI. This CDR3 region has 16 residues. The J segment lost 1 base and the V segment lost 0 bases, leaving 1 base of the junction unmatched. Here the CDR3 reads CASSPPGTGAKNIQYF. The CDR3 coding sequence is TGTGCCAGCTCACCACCCGGGACAGGGGCCAAAAACATTCAGTACTTC.

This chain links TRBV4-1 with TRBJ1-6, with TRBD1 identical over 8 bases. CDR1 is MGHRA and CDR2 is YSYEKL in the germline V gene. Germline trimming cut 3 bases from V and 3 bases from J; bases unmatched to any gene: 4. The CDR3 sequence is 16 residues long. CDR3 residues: CASSHSDRDYNSPLHF. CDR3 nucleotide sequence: TGCGCCAGCAGCCACTCGGACAGGGACTATAATTCACCCCTCCACTTT.